The 28 T cell receptor beta chains below all came from one sample that was sequenced in a study of cytomegalovirus exposure and HLA in healthy donors. Profiled with immunoSEQ multiplex PCR; TCRdb holds only in-frame clones, not every one. The sample contains more than 250,000 clones, 90% of which appear only once. Sequencing input: PBMCs. These receptors came from a woman between 25 and 40 years old in good health and CMV-seronegative.

The gene calls are TRBV4-1 and TRBJ2-3, with TRBD2 matching over 7 bases. The ends lost 4 bases at V and 3 bases at J; junction bases unmatched: 10. CDR1 MGHRA and CDR2 YSYEKL come from the germline V gene. This CDR3 region has 16 residues. This CDR3 reads CASSPSSGGGTDTQYF. The CDR3 DNA follows: TGCGCCAGCAGCCCATCTAGCGGAGGAGGGACAGATACGCAGTATTTT.

J is TRBJ2-1 and V is TRBV7-9; TRBD2 matches 10 bases. The CDR3 length is 16 residues. Losses at the gene ends were 5 bases for V and 1 base for J; bases not matched to a gene: 5. Germline V gene data show CDR1 as SEHNR and CDR2 as FQNEAQ (reference sequence). CDR3 sequence: CASSPASGSSYNEQFF. CDR3 bases: TGTGCCAGCAGCCCTGCTAGCGGGAGTTCCTACAATGAGCAGTTCTTC. The full variable domain, in which reference TRBV7-9 and TRBJ2-1 provide the parts outside the CDR3, is DTGVSQNPRHKITKRGQNVTFRCDPISEHNRLYWYRQTLGQGPEFLTYFQNEAQLEKSRLLSDRFSAERPKGSFSTLEIQRTEQGDSAMYLCASSPASGSSYNEQFFGPGTRLTVL.

This clone was seen a single time. The genes are TRBV29-1 and TRBJ2-7, with TRBD2 matching over 8 bases. V trimming: 7 bases; J trimming: 0 bases; junction bases outside the gene matches: 5. The CDR3 length is 13 residues. Germline V lookup: CDR1 SQVTM, CDR2 ANQGSEA. CDR3 nucleotide sequence: TGCAGCGGCTTTAGCGGGACCTCCTACGAGCAGTACTTC. This codes for CSGFSGTSYEQYF.

The chain is built from TRBV5-4 and TRBJ2-5; TRBD1 matches 7 bases. This CDR3 contains 16 residues. The V gene's germline CDR1 is SGHNT and CDR2 YYREEE (reference sequence). Trimming took 0 bases from V and 3 from J; bases not matched to a gene: 8. For the CDR3, the DNA is TGTGCCAGCAGCTTGGCCCGCGGACAGGCCGAAGAGACCCAGTACTTC. Its translation is CASSLARGQAEETQYF. Variable domain in full (rest from reference TRBV5-4 and TRBJ2-5): ETGVTQSPTHLIKTRGQQVTLRCSSQSGHNTVSWYQQALGQGPQFIFQYYREEENGRGNFPPRFSGLQFPNYSSELNVNALELDDSALYLCASSLARGQAEETQYFGPGTRLLVL.

The V and J genes are TRBV28 and TRBJ2-2; D is perhaps TRBD2 (6 bases). Germline CDR1 MDHEN, CDR2 SYDVKM. The CDR3 has 13 amino acids. Trimming took 3 bases from V and 5 from J, leaving 7 bases between them. CDR3 loop: CASSLGRTGELFF. The CDR3 DNA sequence: TGTGCCAGCAGTTTGGGGAGGACCGGGGAGCTGTTTTTT.

The rearrangement links TRBV29-1 to TRBJ2-1; maybe TRBD1 (6 bases). The germline V and J ends were trimmed by 3 bases and 7 bases, with 13 bases remaining between them. CDR1 is SQVTM, CDR2 ANQGSEA, per germline. The CDR3 is 13 amino acids. CDR3 sequence reads: CSVDRDTLNEQFF. As DNA, the CDR3 is TGCAGCGTTGACAGGGACACTTTAAATGAGCAGTTCTTC.

The rearrangement joins TRBV15 to TRBJ2-3; 9 bases map to TRBD1. This CDR3 has 16 residues. The V gene's germline CDR1 is LNHNV and CDR2 YYDKDF (reference sequence). V lost 5 bases to trimming and J lost 4 bases; unmatched junction nucleotides: 10. CDR3 nucleotide sequence: TGTGCCACCAGCTCCGGGACAGGGAGCGGGGCAGATACGCAGTATTTT. Its protein is CATSSGTGSGADTQYF.

The gene calls are TRBV7-9 and TRBJ1-5; D possibly corresponds to TRBD1 (5 bases). The V and J ends lost 0 bases and 1 base respectively, with 7 bases between them. The CDR3 runs to 15 residues. Germline CDR1 SEHNR, CDR2 FQNEAQ (reference sequence). CDR3 residues: CASSLAGASNQPQHF. CDR3 coding DNA: TGTGCCAGCAGCTTAGCAGGGGCGAGCAATCAGCCCCAGCATTTT.

The J gene is TRBJ2-7, the V gene TRBV27, with D maybe TRBD2 (6 bases). Germline V CDR1 and CDR2: MNHEY, SMNVEV (reference sequence). V was shortened by 2 bases and J by 2 bases, with 13 bases between the two germline ends. The length of the CDR3 is 15 residues. This CDR3 reads CASSLTSAGPYEQYF. DNA for the CDR3: TGTGCCAGCAGTTTAACCTCTGCGGGACCCTACGAGCAGTACTTC.

This clone showed up just once. This sequence joins TRBV7-9 and TRBJ2-1; maybe TRBD2 (6 bases). Germline CDR1 reads SEHNR; CDR2 reads FQNEAQ (reference sequence). CDR3 size: 17 residues. The V end lost 5 bases, the J end lost 0 bases, and 17 bases lay between the germline ends. CDR3 in DNA: TGTGCCAGCAGCGGATCCGAGCGGGCGAGCTCCTACAATGAGCAGTTCTTC. As protein: CASSGSERASSYNEQFF.

The chain combines TRBV11-3 with TRBJ2-1; 7 positions match TRBD2. V shed 1 base and J 4 bases; nucleotides not matched to a gene: 4. This CDR3 is built from 15 residues. The germline V gene has CDR1 SGHNT and CDR2 YENEEA. The CDR3 spells CASSLGAGAYNEQFF. CDR3 bases: TGTGCCAGCAGCTTAGGGGCGGGAGCTTACAATGAGCAGTTCTTC.

This clone was counted between two and nine times. The chain links TRBV7-2 to TRBJ2-2, with 10 bases matching TRBD2. V lost 5 bases to trimming and J lost 6 bases; unmatched junction nucleotides: 6. Germline assignment: CDR1 SGHTA and CDR2 FQGNSA. The CDR3 is 15 amino acids. DNA for the CDR3: TGTGCCAGCAGCAATCTAGCGGGAGTTGCCGGGGAGCTGTTTTTT. Translating gives CASSNLAGVAGELFF.

On this clone: This sample includes further DNA sequences coding for the same CDR3. The chain links TRBV5-1 to TRBJ1-5, with unresolved D. The ends were cut back, 0 bases at V and 4 bases at J, with 5 bases in the middle. The CDR3 is 13 amino acids. CDR1 is SGHRS, CDR2 YFSETQ, per germline. CDR3 sequence reads: CASSLVGNQPQHF. In nucleotides, the CDR3 is TGCGCCAGCAGCTTGGTTGGAAATCAGCCCCAGCATTTT.

V and J are TRBV19 and TRBJ1-5; tentatively, D is TRBD1 (5 bases). V was shortened by 1 base and J by 1 base, with 8 bases between the two germline ends. Germline loops: CDR1 LNHDA, CDR2 SQIVND (reference sequence). The CDR3 has 15 residues. The CDR3 DNA reads as TGTGCCAGTAGTATAGTGGGACCCAGCAATCAGCCCCAGCATTTT. The encoded protein is CASSIVGPSNQPQHF.

The chain uses TRBV11-3 and TRBJ2-7, with 12 bases matching TRBD2. The length of the CDR3 is 13 residues. V trimming: 5 bases; J trimming: 4 bases; junction bases outside the gene matches: 0. Germline V CDR1 and CDR2: SGHNT, YENEEA. CDR3 region: CASSGLAGYEQYF. CDR3 DNA: TGTGCCAGCAGCGGACTAGCGGGATACGAGCAGTACTTC. Full variable domain (missing parts from reference TRBV11-3 and TRBJ2-7): EAGVVQSPRYKIIEKKQPVAFWCNPISGHNTLYWYLQNLGQGPELLIRYENEEAVDDSQLPKDRFSAERLKGVDSTLKIQPAELGDSAVYLCASSGLAGYEQYFGPGTRLTVT.

The chain carries TRBV7-9 and TRBJ2-7; 9 nucleotides align to TRBD2. CDR1 SEHNR and CDR2 FQNEAQ come from the germline V gene (reference sequence). The J segment lost 3 bases and the V segment lost 5 bases, leaving 8 bases of the junction unmatched. This CDR3 region has 15 residues. The CDR3: CASSRREGQHYEQYF. As DNA, the CDR3 is TGTGCCAGCAGCAGGCGGGAGGGACAGCACTACGAGCAGTACTTC. The variable domain in full, completed from reference TRBV7-9 and TRBJ2-7, reads DTGVSQNPRHKITKRGQNVTFRCDPISEHNRLYWYRQTLGQGPEFLTYFQNEAQLEKSRLLSDRFSAERPKGSFSTLEIQRTEQGDSAMYLCASSRREGQHYEQYFGPGTRLTVT.

The CDR3 region is CASSFGRGSYEQYF. The CDR3 DNA reads as TGTGCCAGCAGCTTCGGCAGGGGGTCCTACGAGCAGTACTTC. This chain connects TRBV7-2 to TRBJ2-7, with 7 nucleotides matching TRBD1. CDR1 is SGHTA and CDR2 is FQGNSA in the germline V gene. CDR3 length: 14 amino acids. The J segment lost 1 base and the V segment lost 3 bases, leaving 3 bases of the junction unmatched.

This chain joins TRBV27 and TRBJ2-7; TRBD2 matches at 7 bases. This CDR3 region has 16 residues. V lost 3 bases and J lost 2; bases outside the gene matches: 10. Germline loops: CDR1 MNHEY, CDR2 SMNVEV (reference sequence). CDR3 sequence (DNA): TGTGCCAGCAGTTTCTCCCCTAGCGGAACAACCTACGAGCAGTACTTC. This sequence encodes CASSFSPSGTTYEQYF.

J is TRBJ2-7 and V is TRBV27; D not resolved. The V end was cut by 4 bases, the J end by 5 bases, with 15 bases between. CDR3 length: 14 amino acids. The germline gives CDR1 MNHEY, CDR2 SMNVEV (reference sequence). The CDR3 reads CASSSLLRVHEQYF. CDR3 DNA: TGTGCCAGCAGTTCCCTTTTGCGCGTCCACGAGCAGTACTTC.

The V call is TRBV30, the J call TRBJ2-5; no definite D call. The CDR3 has 16 amino acids. The germline V and J ends were trimmed by 0 bases and 4 bases, with 18 bases remaining between them. CDR1 is GTSNPN, CDR2 SVGIG, per germline (reference sequence). CDR3 loop: CAWSVSPLGVRETQYF. Written as DNA, the CDR3 is TGTGCCTGGAGTGTAAGCCCCCTAGGAGTCCGAGAGACCCAGTACTTC.

V is TRBV11-1 and J is TRBJ2-7; D remains unclear. Germline V lookup: CDR1 SGHAT, CDR2 FQDESV (reference sequence). The CDR3 has 13 residues. The V end was cut by 7 bases, the J end by 5 bases, with 15 bases between. In DNA, the CDR3 is TGTGCCAGCACCCCACGGGCTAGTCACGAGCAGTACTTC. Amino acid sequence: CASTPRASHEQYF.

This clone was picked up one time. This chain links TRBV7-8 with TRBJ2-2; the D gene is possibly TRBD1 (6 bases). The CDR3 extends over 14 amino acids. Germline V lookup: CDR1 SGHVS, CDR2 FQNEAQ. The V gene lost 5 bases and the J gene lost 6 bases, with 13 bases spanning the gap. CDR3 sequence reads: CASSPLQGPGELFF. For the CDR3, the DNA is TGTGCCAGCAGCCCCCTACAGGGACCCGGGGAGCTGTTTTTT.

The chain has TRBV7-8 and TRBJ2-7; possibly TRBD1 or TRBD2 for D (5 bases each). CDR1 and CDR2 (germline): SGHVS, FQNEAQ. CDR3 length: 15 residues. Trimming pared 4 bases from V and 2 bases from J, leaving 15 bases between. CDR3 residues: CASSSPGRRPYEQYF. In DNA, the CDR3 is TGTGCCAGCAGCTCACCGGGACGCCGCCCCTACGAGCAGTACTTC.

In its sample, this clone was seen many times. This rearrangement joins TRBV10-3 to TRBJ1-1; 7 bases match TRBD1. The CDR3 length is 15 residues. Germline V gives CDR1 ENHRY, CDR2 SYGVKD. J gave up 2 bases and V 5 bases, and 8 bases lay outside the gene matches. The CDR3 DNA is TGTGCCATCAGTACCGGGGACAGAATTAACACTGAAGCTTTCTTT. Protein product: CAISTGDRINTEAFF.

The chain is built from TRBV28 and TRBJ1-5; D is uncertain. CDR3 length: 14 residues. In germline, CDR1 is MDHEN, CDR2 SYDVKM. V was shortened by 7 bases and J by 5 bases, with 15 bases between the two germline ends. The CDR3 region has the DNA TGTGCCAGCACCCTCGGCCGAGCGTATCAGCCCCAGCATTTT. Protein product: CASTLGRAYQPQHF.

The chain combines TRBV7-3 with TRBJ2-5; D is possibly TRBD1 (7 bases). The CDR3 has 15 residues. V was shortened by 5 bases and J by 2 bases, with 15 bases between the two germline ends. Per germline, CDR1 SGHTA and CDR2 FQGTGA. The CDR3 here is CASSPQGGLQETQYF. CDR3 coding DNA: TGTGCCAGCAGCCCCCAGGGGGGCTTACAAGAGACCCAGTACTTC.

The chain uses TRBV7-3 and TRBJ2-2; TRBD2 matches 11 bases. V gave up 2 bases and J gave up 3 bases; unmatched junction bases: 8. This CDR3 has 18 amino acids. Germline V gives CDR1 SGHTA, CDR2 FQGTGA. As DNA, the CDR3 is TGTGCCAGCAGCTTATCGGGTAGCGGGAGGGCATACACCGGGGAGCTGTTTTTT. Encoded protein: CASSLSGSGRAYTGELFF.

The gene calls are TRBV27 and TRBJ2-1; D remains unclear. CDR3 length: 13 amino acids. Germline CDR1 and CDR2: MNHEY and SMNVEV (reference sequence). The ends were cut back, 6 bases at V and 8 bases at J, with 14 bases in the middle. Here the CDR3 DNA reads TGTGCCAGCAGGCCGAATCAGGTCTATGAGCAGTTCTTC. As protein: CASRPNQVYEQFF.